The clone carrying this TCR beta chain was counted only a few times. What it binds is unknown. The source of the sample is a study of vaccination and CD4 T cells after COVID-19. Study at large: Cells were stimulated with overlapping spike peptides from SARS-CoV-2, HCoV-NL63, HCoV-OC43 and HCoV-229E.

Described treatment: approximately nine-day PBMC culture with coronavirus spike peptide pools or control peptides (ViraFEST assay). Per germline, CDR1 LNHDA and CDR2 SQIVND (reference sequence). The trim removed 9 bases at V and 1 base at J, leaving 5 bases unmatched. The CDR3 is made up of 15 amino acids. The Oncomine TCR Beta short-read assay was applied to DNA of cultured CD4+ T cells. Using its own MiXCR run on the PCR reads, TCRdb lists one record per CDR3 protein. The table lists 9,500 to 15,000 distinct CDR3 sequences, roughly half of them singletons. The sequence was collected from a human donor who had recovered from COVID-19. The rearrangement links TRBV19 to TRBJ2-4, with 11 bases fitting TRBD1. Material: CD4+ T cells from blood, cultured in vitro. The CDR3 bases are TGTGCCAGCGGACAGGGGGCCTCCGCCAAAAACATTCAGTACTTC. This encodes CASGQGASAKNIQYF.